The clone carrying this T cell receptor (beta chain) appeared many times. Antigen specificity is unknown. The CDR3 is 13 amino acids. CDR1 SEHNR and CDR2 FQNEAQ come from the germline V gene (reference sequence). V was pared by 7 bases and J by 3 bases, with 13 bases between. The sample originates from a study of T cells in Graves' hyperthyroidism and ophthalmopathy. Study-level background: Before treatment of any kind, peripheral blood was taken at initial diagnosis. General observations from the study: Blood also held most thyroid clonotypes expanded beyond 0.001.

Those with hyperthyroidism were 18 to 65 years old, newly diagnosed, and ill for under 2 months. Thyroid ultrasound and orbital computed tomography, with clinical symptoms and serum thyroxine and TRAb, informed diagnoses. The CDR3 regions of TCR beta were amplified from RNA transcripts. The HTBI primer set was used in a first-round RT-PCR of the TCR CDR3. TCRdb ran MiXCR on the multiplex PCR reads and lists one entry per CDR3 protein. The sample yields a few hundred thousand distinct CDR3 sequences, approximately 22% seen once. The TCR originated in a woman in her forties or fifties with Graves' hyperthyroidism. The V call is TRBV7-9, the J call TRBJ2-7; D uncertain. The source material was blood. CDR3 coding DNA: TGTGCCAGCACCCTGGACCCTTTCTACGAGCAGTACTTC. This encodes CASTLDPFYEQYF.